The T cell receptor beta chain described here comes from a study of cytomegalovirus exposure and HLA in healthy donors (dated by TCRdb to the late 2010s). A note on the overall study: In an earlier analysis of approximately 640 of the donors, approximately 300 Gb of sequence data and some 100 million unique TCR beta sequences from roughly 190 million T cells were reported. An early release covering roughly 600 HLA-typed donors comprised about 310 gigabases of sequencing data and about 90 million unique TCR sequences. Among the roughly 410 genotyped donors, approximately 81% belonged to the genetic ancestry cluster associated with self-reported Caucasian donors. The aim of the study was to test whether cataloging public T cell receptors could identify signatures of past pathogen exposure. Using immunosequencing, the study profiled T cell repertoires from 666 subjects and related those repertoires to cytomegalovirus serostatus. Besides the first cohort of roughly 640 subjects, a separate validation cohort made up of over 100 different subjects was used. High-throughput TCR immunosequencing, statistical association of individual TCRs with disease status, and machine learning were combined to predict cytomegalovirus infection status. A later analysis re-analyzed previously published TCR beta repertoires from 666 donors and added high-resolution HLA genotyping to study TCR occurrence patterns. Rather than drawing on any new phenotypic data, the later analysis identified candidate immune exposures from TCR beta sequences and the way those sequences occurred across donors. In an earlier analysis of 500 to 650 of the donors, high-throughput TCR beta sequencing was used to judge whether each TCR beta V gene segment behaved as functional or pseudogenic. Donor age, sex, ethnicity and CMV serostatus were compiled alongside the repertoire data. In a later genetic analysis, genome-wide SNP genotypes for about 65% of the 666 donors were used, and that subset was treated as a discovery cohort. Every discovery cohort repertoire had been produced on one sequencing platform. HLA typing covered class I and class II loci at four-digit resolution. The number of typed donors differed by locus: about 629-630 for A, B, C, DRB1 and DQB1; 500 to 550 for DQA1; fewer than 610 for DPA1; and around 450 for DPB1. About five DR-DQ haplotypes were handled as single units for association and clustering, since linkage in the cohort was strong. On average, approximately 250,000 unique TCR beta nucleotide sequences were sequenced per donor among 398 genotyped donors of the cohort, with around 19% of those sequences being non-productive. What the authors observed across the whole study: The study listed 150 to 200 TCR beta chains as associated with cytomegalovirus. It was suggested by the authors that the approach could potentially be generalized to other disease states and immunological phenotypes. An association between a missense DCLRE1C variant and V-gene and J-gene trimming of TCR beta chains was found in a later genetic analysis and replicated in an independent cohort. According to a later analysis, parvovirus B19, influenza, CMV and Epstein-Barr virus appeared linked to several top co-occurrence clusters. Because some donors lacked HLA typing at each locus, the association tests relied only on the typed subset. Most TCR sequences were seen in very few donors, while some public TCRs were found in many individuals. An earlier analysis of 450 to 750 of the donors showed that most TCR beta V segments appeared in productive rearrangements either about 87% or about 30% of the time, which broadly matched IMGT annotations. Because the 87-base-pair reads could not distinguish some IMGT-functional V segments, including TRBV6-2 and TRBV6-3, those segments were excluded. Only TCR beta chains were sequenced in this cohort, and the absence of alpha or paired-chain data limited detectable features. For the cohort, immune exposure information was limited to CMV serostatus. Linkage disequilibrium might explain the correlated functional status among segregating V segments, but an unknown experimental factor could not be excluded. In a later analysis, the rate of TCR association differed among HLA loci, with DRB1 alleles having the most associated TCRs and HLA-C alleles having the fewest. A later genetic analysis reported fewer N-insertions in productive TCRs among donors in an Asian-associated ancestry cluster than the approximately 700-donor mean. At a false discovery rate of 0.05, a later analysis linked fewer than 20,000 TCR beta sequences to specific HLA alleles. The sequencing pipeline was judged likely to have produced a cluster of highly shared sequence variants as a technical artifact. A later analysis found that most CMV-associated TCR beta chains appeared HLA-restricted, with HLA associations seemingly driven largely by CMV exposure. A later analysis found that HLA-associated TCR beta chains were more clonally expanded and had lower generation probabilities than equally common non-associated chains. When HLA alleles, especially DR and DQ, strongly co-occurred, TCR associations were difficult to assign to individual alleles. Because counts were too low, some 16 rarely observed V segments, including chromosome 9 orphons, were excluded from the earlier analysis of 500 to 700 of the donors. The classifier was reported to diagnose cytomegalovirus status with high specificity and sensitivity in both the original cohort and the validation cohort. Presence/absence analyses assumed roughly uniform sequencing depth across donors, an assumption that may not hold. A further reported finding was that TCR beta sequences accurately predicted the HLA-A and HLA-B alleles for most subjects in the first cohort. In vitro tests confirmed that three of the cytomegalovirus-associated TCR beta chains recognize cytomegalovirus antigens.

About this clone itself: What this receptor recognizes is not known. No much larger clone is present one base from it, and per-base qualities are unavailable.

Library prep was done by the immunoSEQ multiplex PCR assay. For the multiplex PCR, a mixture combining 60 forward primers for TCR Vbeta segments and 13 reverse primers for TCR Jbeta segments was used. The CDR3 region of rearranged TCR beta genes was amplified from genomic DNA with a multiplex PCR assay. The Illumina HiSeq System was used to sequence the amplified TCR beta libraries as 87-base-pair reads. Concerning the study's data processing: Across the roughly 670 repertoires, a later analysis counted 80 million or so unique TCR beta chains, about 10 million of which were shared by at least two donors. Raw reads were error-corrected and collapsed into unique sequences with a nearest-neighbor algorithm that merged closely related sequences to remove PCR and sequencing errors. CDR3 sequences were aligned to IMGT reference sequences to assign V, D and J gene segments. For a sequence to be retained, at least a six-nucleotide match to both a V gene segment and a J gene segment was required. Rearrangements were classified as productive when the CDR3 lacked stop codons and remained in frame with V and J, and all other rearrangements were classified as non-productive. CDR3 was defined by IMGT convention, running from the second conserved V-encoded cysteine to the conserved J-encoded phenylalanine. The earlier analysis of 587 of the donors excluded sequences that lacked an unambiguous match to a single V gene segment. In an earlier analysis of some 590 of the donors, a V segment was called functional when productive rearrangements were above 56.7%, and segregating when the standard deviation between donors exceeded 5%. To diagnose cytomegalovirus status from the catalog of TCR beta chain sequences, a statistical classification framework was built. In a later analysis, TCR nucleotide sequences were compared against IMGT/GENE-DB human TR gene sequences so that V and J genes could be assigned. In a later analysis, CDR3 sequences and most-parsimonious VDJ recombination scenarios were assigned using the TCRdist pipeline. A later analysis defined each TCR beta chain by its CDR3 amino acid sequence plus V-gene family, and excluded reads lacking a unique V-gene family. In a later analysis, approximately 590 highly shared, low-generation-probability nucleotide sequences were removed to address suspected cross-contamination and a sequencing artifact. For each public chain, a later analysis derived a clonal expansion index from normalized ranks of inferred template counts within each repertoire. A later analysis computed generation probabilities with a VDJ recombination model fitted to out-of-frame rearrangements, and checked the results against IGoR. In a later analysis, hypergeometric tests were used to score TCR-TCR, TCR-HLA and TCR-CMV co-occurrence, with a repertoire-size bias correction applied to TCR pairs. A later analysis estimated false discovery rates by permuting HLA or CMV assignments 20 times. A later analysis grouped co-occurring TCRs with DBSCAN, adding TCRdist sequence similarity when clustering within HLA-allele-positive subsets. Repertoires with fewer than 30,000 or more than 120,000 public chains, plus five repertoires with anomalous nucleotide sharing, were excluded from co-occurrence clustering. In TCRdb, the immuneACCESS table is reduced to in-frame sequences with V and J assigned. These tables do not hold every clone; where another copy was compared, an unresolved V gene accounts for under half, and the others remain unexplained. The V and J calls and the clone size are those of that table, but D and trimming were determined from the DNA. In this sample the table shows around 150,000 clones, about 77% of which occur a single time. The ten top clones hold 9.5% to 10% of the sample.

The cohort comprised more than 550 healthy bone marrow donors. At the time of sampling, all cohort members were nominally healthy, though unrecorded immune exposures were likely present. The donor tested CMV seropositive, placing the donor among the 250 to 350 seropositive members of the cohort. Every donor gave a peripheral blood sample, and the peripheral blood mononuclear cells from that sample were used for TCR beta sequencing. Genomic DNA extraction from the blood cell samples was performed with the Qiagen DNeasy Blood Extraction Kit. The germline V gene yields SNHLY for CDR1 and FYNNEI for CDR2. Cut back by 6 bases and 8 bases, the V and J ends lie 11 bases apart. From the cysteine through the phenylalanine, the CDR3 covers 12 amino acids. The only DNA kept is the CDR3, 36 bases in frame from the first base.

The receptor chain draws on TRBV2 and TRBJ2-1, with a weak D call of TRBD1 (5 bases match). Specimen: PBMCs. The receptor was isolated from a man aged 18 to 29 in good health and CMV-seropositive. DNA sequence: TGTGCCAGCAGGGGGCTAGGAGATGAGCAGTTCTTC. Its protein product is CASRGLGDEQFF. When the CDR3 is completed using the reference TRBV2 and TRBJ2-1 genes on either side, the full variable domain is EPEVTQTPSHQVTQMGQEVILRCVPISNHLYFYWYRQILGQKVEFLVSFYNNEISEKSEIFDDQFSVERPDGSNFTLKIRSTKLEDSAMYFCASRGLGDEQFFGPGTRLTVL.